This T cell receptor beta chain was captured in a study of neurological immune-mediated disorders. This clonotype has a count of ten or more. Trimming took 8 bases from V and 7 from J; bases not matched to a gene: 5. The CDR3 contains 15 residues. CDR1 is MNHEY and CDR2 is SMNVEV in the germline V gene (reference sequence). From the 5' RACE reads, TCRdb called clonotypes with MiXCR, one entry per CDR3 protein. The sample contains under 85,000 distinct CDR3 sequences, approximately 10% of which appear only once. The chain couples TRBV27 to TRBJ2-2, with TRBD2 matching over 15 bases. This TCR was recovered from a man in his forties in good health. Input material: PBMCs. In DNA, the CDR3 is TGTGCCAGCTGTGGACTAGCGGGAGGGGGCGGGGAGCTGTTTTTT. Protein: CASCGLAGGGGELFF.